The present TCR beta chain was sequenced within a study of response to subunit inactivated influenza vaccine. Germline CDR1 is DFQATT and CDR2 is SNEGSKA (reference sequence). This CDR3 spans 13 amino acids. The V end was cut by 3 bases, the J end by 5 bases, with 10 bases between. Study results and limitations: It was suggested by the authors that few new T cells are recruited by each seasonal influenza vaccination.

In TCRdb, the RT-PCR reads were re-called with MiXCR into one record per CDR3 protein. The sample has approximately 700,000 distinct CDR3 sequences, 14% seen once. With respect to this clonotype: Its target is not known.

This TCR was sampled from a man aged 45 to 65 who received an inactivated influenza vaccine. The chain recombines TRBV20-1 with TRBJ2-2; D gene uncertain. Specimen: PBMCs from blood, collected roughly 2 weeks before vaccination. The CDR3 loop is CSASLRPTGELFF. The CDR3 DNA sequence: TGCAGTGCTAGCTTACGGCCAACCGGGGAGCTGTTTTTT.